This note documents a single TCR beta chain sequence. Germline CDR1 is SGHVS and CDR2 is FQNEAQ. CDR3 size: 16 residues. J gave up 2 bases and V 5 bases, and 9 bases lay outside the gene matches. This entry is derived from a study of blood T cell repertoires in COVID-19. Here immunoSEQ multiplex PCR was the method, and the copy in TCRdb shows in-frame clones only, minus some. The table records about 130,000 clones, about 80% of them present only once. The rearrangement joins TRBV7-8 to TRBJ2-7; 10 nucleotides line up with TRBD1. This receptor was identified in a man between 60 and 75 years old with acute or convalescent COVID-19. The sequenced sample was peripheral blood. The CDR3 nucleotides read TGTGCCAGCAGCAACAGAGAGGGACAGGGGCCCTACGAGCAGTACTTC. This translates into CASSNREGQGPYEQYF.